This T cell receptor beta chain appears in the sequencing data of a study of CD8 T cells in Susac syndrome. RNA was extracted with the RNeasy kit, and a quantity of about 0.45 to 1 ug was reverse transcribed using random hexamers. Each CDR3 protein is one row after TCRdb ran MiXCR on the immunoSEQ multiplex PCR reads. The sample shows about 120,000 distinct CDR3 sequences, around 94% of them seen only once. As to this clonotype: The germline gene is not matched at one end of the junction; a read error may be the cause.

CDR3 length: 15 amino acids. Germline values: CDR1 SQVTM, CDR2 ANQGSEA. The genes are TRBV29-1 and TRBJ2-1, with D possibly TRBD2 on 5 matching bases. Sample: CD8+ T cells from PBMCs. This TCR was sampled from a human donor with Susac syndrome. The CDR3 nucleotides are TGCAGCGTTGAAGACGAGGCTAGCTCCGACAATGAGCAGTTCTTC. It encodes CSVEDEASSDNEQFF.